The source of this T cell receptor beta chain is a study of blood T cell repertoires in COVID-19. Germline V gene sequence: CDR1 SGHRS, CDR2 YFSETQ. The ends were cut back, 0 bases at V and 7 bases at J, with 11 bases in the middle. This CDR3 has 15 residues. Assay used: immunoSEQ multiplex PCR; TCRdb lists only in-frame clones, some missing. The sample contains approximately 220,000 clones, over 75% of which appear only once. Sample: peripheral blood. This chain connects TRBV5-1 to TRBJ1-6, with a weak D call TRBD1 (6 bases). The TCR sequence derives from a woman older than 75 with acute or convalescent COVID-19. CDR3 sequence (DNA): TGCGCCAGCAGCTTGGATCCGGGGACAAATTCACCCCTCCACTTT. It is translated as CASSLDPGTNSPLHF.